This T cell receptor beta chain comes out of a study of identical twins (dated by TCRdb to 2016 to 2017). Turning to the overall study: TCR alpha and beta repertoires from monozygotic twins, unrelated adults of various ages and cord blood were deep-sequenced to test whether fetal clonotypes persist. Replicate twin experiments were performed at different times using different library preparation protocols to rule out contamination. What the authors observed across the whole study: Out-of-frame TCR alpha sequences shared between twins showed an excess of low generation-probability sequences compared with coincidental sharing between unrelated individuals. Invariant T cells such as MAIT and iNKT could partly confound zero-insertion analyses, though diverse VJ usage argued against this for most clonotypes. Fewer insertions were carried by abundant cord blood beta clonotypes; a weaker similar trend was observed in young adult naive repertoires, while no such trend was observed in memory repertoires. In monozygotic twins, recombination models systematically underestimated out-of-frame TCR alpha sharing, but the models matched the sharing seen between unrelated individuals. In beta out-of-frame sequences, excess twin sharing was weaker, because having fewer shared sequences lowered the signal-to-noise ratio. Conclusions relied on cross-sectional statistical analysis, since the same donors could not be followed over many years.

Regarding this clonotype: No cognate antigen has been identified for it. Per-base quality was not reported, and no clone a single base away is much larger than it.

Every donor was a healthy Caucasian. Three pairs of female monozygotic twins, all aged about 18 to 29 years, made up the twin cohort. Positive isolation kits from Invitrogen were used to isolate the CD4+ and CD8+ T cell populations. Library generation was performed with 5' RACE. Sequencing used an Illumina HiSeq 2000. A universal primer binding site was introduced by template switching, and a unique molecular identifier was present in the final cDNA, enabling accurate counting of TCR cDNA molecules. First-strand cDNA for TCR alpha and beta chains was synthesized from specific primers in the conserved constant-segment region. To control for contamination, every cDNA library carried two barcodes: a SMART-Mk sample barcode plus Illumina barcodes. TruSeq adapter sequences, together with Illumina sample barcodes, were added in two successive PCR steps. Sequencing of the TCR alpha and beta cDNA libraries was done on the Illumina HiSeq platform using custom primers. The authors' pipeline ran thus. MiGEC was used to process raw reads and extract unique molecular identifiers, and MiXCR was used to find CDR3 positions. Recombination models were inferred per individual with the repgenHMM and IGoR tools using an EM algorithm. Shared clonotype analysis was performed with the tcR package in R, normalizing sharing by the product of cloneset sizes. Out-of-frame nonproductive sequences were analyzed to study raw recombination free of thymic and clonal selection effects. The public reads were quality trimmed at Q25 with fastp and then assembled into clones with MiXCR by TCRdb, keeping productive beta chains. Identical CDR3 proteins give one entry, which carries the most common genes and DNA. TCRdb, rather than the study authors, made the V and J calls. This sample has about 460,000 distinct CDR3 sequences in its table, and approximately 15% of those were observed once. Jointly, the top ten make up around 0.57% of the sample.

This same sample was also part of a study on yellow fever vaccine responses in identical twins. As that second study puts it: According to the authors, the vaccine-induced T cell response in identical twins seemed to be partly convergent and partly specific to each individual. In the study, vaccine-responding T cell clones were precisely tracked in identical twins.

The material sequenced was CD4+ T cells sorted from blood. The sequence came from a young woman in good health.

Here the CDR3 is given as CASSEGPSSYEQYF. The sequence in DNA is TGTGCCAGCAGTGAGGGACCTAGCTCCTACGAGCAGTACTTC. The sequence joins TRBV2 to TRBJ2-7; the D region is possibly TRBD1 or TRBD2, each matching across 5 bases. CDR1 and CDR2, looked up from the germline V gene, are SNHLY and FYNNEI. The CDR3 has 14 amino acids, counting the end cysteine and phenylalanine. The sequence is cut down to CDR3 DNA, 42 bases in frame from base 1. V sheds 3 bases and J sheds 0 bases, leaving 9 bases between their ends.